This T cell receptor beta chain was recovered during a study of blood T cell repertoires in COVID-19. Background on the study: From the United States, Italy and Spain came samples of acute and convalescent COVID-19. PBMCs, B-cell-depleted T cells, or T cells were the source of the cDNA or gDNA that made up the material.

In the original workflow: Amplifying reference gene primers gave estimates of nucleated cell counts. Repertoires were generated with immunoSEQ multiplex PCR, while TCRdb's copy carries only in-frame clones and drops some. V and J calls and clone size come straight from that table; D and trimming were deduced from the DNA. In the table there are about 240,000 clones, around 83% of which are singletons. This clone has a handful of counts. The sequence was collected from a woman older than 75 with acute or convalescent COVID-19. The sample taken for sequencing was peripheral blood.

The CDR3 loop reads CASSTQRQGARLGVLSQQFF. In nucleotides, the CDR3 is TGTGCCAGCAGCACACAGAGACAGGGGGCGAGGTTAGGAGTTTTGTCCCAGCAGTTCTTC. The chain uses TRBV27 and TRBJ2-1, with 10 bases that match TRBD1. V shed 6 bases and J 11 bases; nucleotides not matched to a gene: 28. The CDR3 is 20 amino acids. Germline V gene lookup returns CDR1 MNHEY and CDR2 SMNVEV (reference sequence).